The TCR beta chain described here comes from a study of blood T cells in healthy people across ages. Points from the study as a whole: A conclusive naive versus antigen-experienced comparison was prevented by the unsorted PBMCs. Roughly linear declines in TCR beta diversity per million T cells occurred with age.

This clonotype was seen a handful of times. Its antigen remains unknown. Unmatched junction bases numbered 11, after V lost 5 bases and J lost 4 bases. The CDR3 length is 15 residues. The germline V gene has CDR1 GTSNPN and CDR2 SVGIG (reference sequence). Then a second PCR, running about 7 to 11 cycles, was carried out with a sample-barcoded 5' primer and a J-beta primer mix. From the 5' RACE reads, TCRdb called clonotypes with MiXCR, one entry per CDR3 protein. The repertoire includes 1.5 million to 2 million distinct CDR3 sequences, about 31% of them detected once, and about 11% sits in the top ten.

The sequence was obtained from a woman in her 30s in good health. V usage is TRBV30 and J usage is TRBJ2-1; TRBD1 matches at 7 bases. The sample was blood. Here the CDR3 reads CAWDRVRGSYNEQFF. The CDR3 coding sequence is TGTGCCTGGGATCGAGTCAGGGGGTCTTACAATGAGCAGTTCTTC.